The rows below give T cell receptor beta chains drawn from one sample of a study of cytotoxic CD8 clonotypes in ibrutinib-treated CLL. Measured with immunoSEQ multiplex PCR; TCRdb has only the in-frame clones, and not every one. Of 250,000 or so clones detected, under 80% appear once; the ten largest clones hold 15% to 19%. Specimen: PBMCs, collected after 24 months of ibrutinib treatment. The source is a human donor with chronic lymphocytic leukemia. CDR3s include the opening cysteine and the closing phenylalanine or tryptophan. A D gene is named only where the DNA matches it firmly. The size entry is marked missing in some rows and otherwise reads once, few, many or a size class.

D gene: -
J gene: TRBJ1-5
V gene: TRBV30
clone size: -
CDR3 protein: CAWTEGRISNQPQHF
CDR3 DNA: TGTGCCTGGACAGAGGGGAGAATTAGCAATCAGCCCCAGCATTTT

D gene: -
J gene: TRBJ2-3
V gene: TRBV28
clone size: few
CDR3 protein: CASRGLTPSSTDTQYF
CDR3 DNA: TGTGCCAGCAGAGGGCTTACACCGTCTAGCACAGATACGCAGTATTTT

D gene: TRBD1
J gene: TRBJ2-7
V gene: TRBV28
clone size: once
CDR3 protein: CASSLGQGALYEQYF
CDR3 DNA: TGTGCCAGCAGCCTTGGGCAGGGGGCTTTGTACGAGCAGTACTTC

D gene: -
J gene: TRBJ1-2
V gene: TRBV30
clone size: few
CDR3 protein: CAWRDAIGYTF
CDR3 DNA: TGTGCCTGGAGGGACGCGATTGGTTACACCTTC

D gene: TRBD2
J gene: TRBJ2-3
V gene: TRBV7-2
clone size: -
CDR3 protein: CASSPRGLAGLNTQYF
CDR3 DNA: TGTGCCAGCAGCCCGAGAGGACTAGCGGGGCTTAATACGCAGTATTTT

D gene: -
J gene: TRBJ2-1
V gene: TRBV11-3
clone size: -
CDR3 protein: CASSLEEGGNEEQFF
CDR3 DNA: TGTGCCAGCAGCTTAGAGGAGGGGGGGAATGAAGAGCAGTTCTTC

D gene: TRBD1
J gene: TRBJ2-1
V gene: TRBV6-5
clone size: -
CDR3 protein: CASSPRGHEQFF
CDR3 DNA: TGTGCCAGCAGCCCCAGGGGGCATGAGCAGTTCTTC

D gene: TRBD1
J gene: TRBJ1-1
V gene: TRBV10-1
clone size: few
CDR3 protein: CASSEARAGGEAFF
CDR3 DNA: TGCGCCAGCAGTGAGGCGAGGGCAGGGGGTGAAGCTTTCTTT

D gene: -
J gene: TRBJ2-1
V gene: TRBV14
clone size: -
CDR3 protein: CASSQVKLDNEQFF
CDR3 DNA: TGTGCCAGCAGCCAAGTAAAACTAGACAATGAGCAGTTCTTC

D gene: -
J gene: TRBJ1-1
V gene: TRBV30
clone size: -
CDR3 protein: CAWSGLGGYGGEAFF
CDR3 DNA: TGTGCCTGGAGTGGCCTCGGGGGCTACGGCGGTGAAGCTTTCTTT

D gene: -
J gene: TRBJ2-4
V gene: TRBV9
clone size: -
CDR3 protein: CASSGRSSKNIQYF
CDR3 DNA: TGTGCCAGCAGCGGGAGATCTAGCAAAAACATTCAGTACTTC

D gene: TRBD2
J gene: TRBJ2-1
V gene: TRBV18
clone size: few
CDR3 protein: CASSPTSGSHEQFF
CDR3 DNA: TGTGCCAGCTCACCCACTAGCGGGAGTCATGAGCAGTTCTTC

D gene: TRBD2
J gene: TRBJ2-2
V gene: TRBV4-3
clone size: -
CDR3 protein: CASSRRLAEGTGELFF
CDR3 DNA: TGCGCCAGCAGCCGCCGACTAGCGGAGGGGACCGGGGAGCTGTTTTTT

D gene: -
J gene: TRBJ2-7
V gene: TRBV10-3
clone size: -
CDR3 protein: CAISDLGRSSSYEQYF
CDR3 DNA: TGTGCCATCAGTGACCTTGGCAGGTCGAGCTCCTACGAGCAGTACTTC

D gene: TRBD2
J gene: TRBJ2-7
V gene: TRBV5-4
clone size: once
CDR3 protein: CASSLVPGLAGNEQYF
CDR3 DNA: TGTGCCAGCAGCCTGGTCCCGGGACTAGCGGGAAACGAGCAGTACTTC

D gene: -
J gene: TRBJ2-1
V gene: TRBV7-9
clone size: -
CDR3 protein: CASTPEELVYNEQFF
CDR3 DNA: TGTGCCAGCACCCCTGAGGAACTAGTTTACAATGAGCAGTTCTTC

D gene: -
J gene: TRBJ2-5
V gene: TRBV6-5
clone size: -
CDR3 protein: CASSFQRDNAQYF
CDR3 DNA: TGTGCCAGCAGTTTCCAACGGGACAACGCCCAGTACTTC

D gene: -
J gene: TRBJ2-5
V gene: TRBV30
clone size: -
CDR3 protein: CAWSSGRGKTQYF
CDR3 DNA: TGTGCCTGGAGTTCGGGCAGGGGAAAGACCCAGTACTTC

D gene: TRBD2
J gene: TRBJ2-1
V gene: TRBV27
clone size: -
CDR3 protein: CASSATSGSSYNEQFF
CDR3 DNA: TGTGCCAGCAGTGCGACTAGCGGGAGCTCCTACAATGAGCAGTTCTTC

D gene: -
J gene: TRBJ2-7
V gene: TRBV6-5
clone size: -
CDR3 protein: CASSNRDYEQYF
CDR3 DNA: TGTGCCAGCAGTAACCGGGACTACGAGCAGTACTTC

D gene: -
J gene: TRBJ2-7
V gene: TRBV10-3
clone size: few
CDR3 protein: CAISPKVSYEQYF
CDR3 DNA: TGTGCCATCAGTCCGAAGGTCAGCTACGAGCAGTACTTC

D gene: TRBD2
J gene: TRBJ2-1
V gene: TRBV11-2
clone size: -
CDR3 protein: CASSVRGTSGTRNEQFF
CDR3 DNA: TGTGCCAGCAGCGTTAGGGGTACTAGCGGGACCCGAAATGAGCAGTTCTTC

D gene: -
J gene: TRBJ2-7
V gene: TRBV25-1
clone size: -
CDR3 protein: CASSEAGGYEQYF
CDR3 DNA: TGTGCCAGCAGTGAGGCAGGGGGGTACGAGCAGTACTTC

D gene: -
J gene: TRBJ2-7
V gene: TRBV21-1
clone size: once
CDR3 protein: CASSSGDRGRNHEQYF
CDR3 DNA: TGTGCCAGCAGCAGCGGGGACAGGGGGCGGAACCACGAGCAGTACTTC